This TCR beta chain originates from a study of metastatic and nonmetastatic thyroid tumors. The wider study: Where malignant and benign thyroid patients were concerned, repertoires were compared across blood and tumor or nodule tissue.

This clone occurred many times. Its antigen is still unknown. V lost 8 bases and J lost 1, with 11 bases in between. CDR1 and CDR2 (germline): ENHRY, SYGVKD. The CDR3 loop spans 13 amino acids. Patients had received no treatment of any kind before thyroid surgery. Using MiXCR, TCRdb reanalyzed the PCR reads. The sample yields tens of thousands of clones, roughly an eighth seen once. Study-wide findings and caveats: Patients with malignant thyroid tumors reportedly had significantly higher TCR beta diversity than those with benign nodules, in blood and tumor.

Source material: tumor tissue. This clonotype originated in a female donor with papillary thyroid cancer or a benign thyroid nodule (not recorded which). Some clones in this sample may be carry-over from other donors' samples. This chain links TRBV10-3 with TRBJ1-2; D possibly corresponds to TRBD1 (6 bases). The CDR3 DNA follows: TGTGCCATCGCGGACAGTTTTAACTATGGCTACACCTTC. It translates to CAIADSFNYGYTF.